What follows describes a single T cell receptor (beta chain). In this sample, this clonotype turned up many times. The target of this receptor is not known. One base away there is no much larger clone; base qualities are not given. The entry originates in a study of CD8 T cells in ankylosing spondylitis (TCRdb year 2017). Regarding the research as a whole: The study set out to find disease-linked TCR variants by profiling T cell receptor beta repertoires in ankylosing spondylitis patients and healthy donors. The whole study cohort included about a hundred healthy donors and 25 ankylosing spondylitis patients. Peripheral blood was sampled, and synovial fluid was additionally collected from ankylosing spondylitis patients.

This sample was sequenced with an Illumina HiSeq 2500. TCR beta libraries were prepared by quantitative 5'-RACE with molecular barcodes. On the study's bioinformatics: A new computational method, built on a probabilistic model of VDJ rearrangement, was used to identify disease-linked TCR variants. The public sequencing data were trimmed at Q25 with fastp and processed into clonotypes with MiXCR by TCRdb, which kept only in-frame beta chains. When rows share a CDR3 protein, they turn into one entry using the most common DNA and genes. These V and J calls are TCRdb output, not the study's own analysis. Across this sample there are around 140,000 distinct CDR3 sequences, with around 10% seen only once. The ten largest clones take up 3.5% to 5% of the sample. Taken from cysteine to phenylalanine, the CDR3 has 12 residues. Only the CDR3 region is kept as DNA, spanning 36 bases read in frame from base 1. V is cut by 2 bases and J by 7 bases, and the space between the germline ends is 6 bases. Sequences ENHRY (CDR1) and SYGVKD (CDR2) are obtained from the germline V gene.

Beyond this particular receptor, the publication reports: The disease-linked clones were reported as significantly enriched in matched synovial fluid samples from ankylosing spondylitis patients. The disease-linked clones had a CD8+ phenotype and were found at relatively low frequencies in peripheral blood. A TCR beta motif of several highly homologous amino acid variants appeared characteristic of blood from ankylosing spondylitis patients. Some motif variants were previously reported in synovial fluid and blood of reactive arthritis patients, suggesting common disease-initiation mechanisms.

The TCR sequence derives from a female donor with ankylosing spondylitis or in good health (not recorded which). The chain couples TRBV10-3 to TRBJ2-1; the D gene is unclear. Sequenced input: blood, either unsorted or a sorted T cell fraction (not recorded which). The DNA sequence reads TGTGCCATCAGTGAGCTGAGGAATGAGCAGTTCTTC. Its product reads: CAISELRNEQFF.